A selection of T cell receptor beta chains follows, all from one sample in a study of spatial heterogeneity in lung cancer. In TCRdb, the 5' RACE reads were re-called with MiXCR into one record per CDR3 protein. The table has fewer than 60,000 distinct CDR3 sequences, roughly 7% seen once. The sample here was PBMCs, taken at follow-up. The origin of the receptors is a female donor with early-stage non-small cell lung cancer. The CDR3 runs from the conserved cysteine through the conserved F or W. Each record gives: D gene, J gene, V gene, clone size, CDR3 DNA, CDR3 protein. The D gene is left open where the match is weak. Rows may omit the clone size; those that give it use once, few, many or a size class.

d_gene: TRBD1
j_gene: TRBJ2-1
v_gene: TRBV5-5
abundance: .
CDR3nt: TGTGCCAGTTCGCGCGACTACGGGACAGGCTACAATGAGCAGTTCTTC
CDR3aa: CASSRDYGTGYNEQFF

d_gene: .
j_gene: TRBJ2-2
v_gene: TRBV5-1
abundance: many
CDR3nt: TGCGCCAGCAGCTTGGAGGCAGCGGCGAACACCGGGGAGCTGTTTTTT
CDR3aa: CASSLEAAANTGELFF

d_gene: .
j_gene: TRBJ1-6
v_gene: TRBV19
abundance: .
CDR3nt: TGTGCCAGTAGTTCCGGACGGGCTTCACCCCTCCACTTT
CDR3aa: CASSSGRASPLHF

d_gene: .
j_gene: TRBJ1-6
v_gene: TRBV7-2
abundance: few
CDR3nt: TGTGCCAGCAGCTTCATTCACAGTACTAATTCACCCCTCCACTTT
CDR3aa: CASSFIHSTNSPLHF

d_gene: .
j_gene: TRBJ2-1
v_gene: TRBV5-1
abundance: .
CDR3nt: TGCGCCAGCAGGACGGATCCCGACAATGAGCAGTTCTTC
CDR3aa: CASRTDPDNEQFF

d_gene: TRBD2
j_gene: TRBJ2-3
v_gene: TRBV5-1
abundance: .
CDR3nt: TGCGCCAGCAGTTCCACCGGGACAATTGTTCTAGCGGGTGGCACAGATACGCAGTATTTT
CDR3aa: CASSSTGTIVLAGGTDTQYF

d_gene: .
j_gene: TRBJ2-2
v_gene: TRBV4-1
abundance: many
CDR3nt: TGCGCCAGCAGCCAACATCAGGACGGGGAGCTGTTTTTT
CDR3aa: CASSQHQDGELFF

d_gene: TRBD2
j_gene: TRBJ2-3
v_gene: TRBV5-1
abundance: many
CDR3nt: TGCGCCAGCAGCTTGGATATCCCGGGGGGGACAGATACGCAGTATTTT
CDR3aa: CASSLDIPGGTDTQYF

d_gene: .
j_gene: TRBJ2-1
v_gene: TRBV6-2/TRBV6-3
abundance: many
CDR3nt: TGTGCCAGCAGGACTCCGGACCCCTACAATGAGCAGTTCTTC
CDR3aa: CASRTPDPYNEQFF

d_gene: TRBD2
j_gene: TRBJ2-3
v_gene: TRBV5-1
abundance: .
CDR3nt: TGCGCCAGCAGCGGGTCGACTAGCGGGGGGAGGACAGATACGCAGTATTTT
CDR3aa: CASSGSTSGGRTDTQYF

d_gene: TRBD1
j_gene: TRBJ1-4
v_gene: TRBV10-3
abundance: many
CDR3nt: TGTGCCATCAGAGACAGGGTGACTGAAAAACTGTTTTTT
CDR3aa: CAIRDRVTEKLFF

d_gene: .
j_gene: TRBJ2-1
v_gene: TRBV19
abundance: few
CDR3nt: TGTGCCAGTAGTATCGGGGACCCCGGCCCCTACAATGAGCAGTTCTTC
CDR3aa: CASSIGDPGPYNEQFF

d_gene: .
j_gene: TRBJ2-5
v_gene: TRBV20-1
abundance: few
CDR3nt: TGCAGTGCTAGAATGACGGTCCAAGAGACCCAGTACTTC
CDR3aa: CSARMTVQETQYF

d_gene: .
j_gene: TRBJ1-6
v_gene: TRBV5-1
abundance: many
CDR3nt: TGCGCCAGCAGCTTGGCCGGGGGGAATTCACCCCTCCACTTT
CDR3aa: CASSLAGGNSPLHF

d_gene: .
j_gene: TRBJ2-7
v_gene: TRBV6-5
abundance: many
CDR3nt: TGTGCCAGCACTTCAGCGGGACAGAGCCTAACCTTC
CDR3aa: CASTSAGQSLTF

d_gene: .
j_gene: TRBJ2-2
v_gene: TRBV12-3/TRBV12-4
abundance: .
CDR3nt: TGTGCCAGCAGAAAATCCCGGGTCAACACCGGGGAGCTGTTTTTT
CDR3aa: CASRKSRVNTGELFF

d_gene: .
j_gene: TRBJ2-7
v_gene: TRBV7-8
abundance: .
CDR3nt: TGTGCCAGCAGCCGACAGGTACCTTCCTACGAGCGGTACTTC
CDR3aa: CASSRQVPSYERYF

d_gene: .
j_gene: TRBJ1-2
v_gene: TRBV20-1
abundance: many
CDR3nt: TGCAGTGCCATGGGCCGGGTCCTGGCTAACTATGGCTACACCTTC
CDR3aa: CSAMGRVLANYGYTF

d_gene: .
j_gene: TRBJ1-4
v_gene: TRBV20-1
abundance: .
CDR3nt: TGCAGTGCTATCGACCGGGGCAGATCAAATGAAAAACTGTTTTTT
CDR3aa: CSAIDRGRSNEKLFF

d_gene: .
j_gene: TRBJ2-4
v_gene: TRBV7-2
abundance: few
CDR3nt: TGTGCCAGCAGCCAAAACAGGGACGTTCAGTACTTC
CDR3aa: CASSQNRDVQYF

d_gene: TRBD1
j_gene: TRBJ1-1
v_gene: TRBV28
abundance: .
CDR3nt: TGTGCCAGCAGTTTTCCTACAGGGGCCACTGAAGCTTTCTTT
CDR3aa: CASSFPTGATEAFF

d_gene: .
j_gene: TRBJ1-2
v_gene: TRBV6-6
abundance: many
CDR3nt: TGTGCCAGCATCCCAGGATCTAACTATGGCTACACCTTC
CDR3aa: CASIPGSNYGYTF

d_gene: .
j_gene: TRBJ2-5
v_gene: TRBV7-2
abundance: many
CDR3nt: TGTGCCAGCAGCTTTGGGGCTCGGGGGCTGGAGACCCAGTACTTC
CDR3aa: CASSFGARGLETQYF

d_gene: .
j_gene: TRBJ2-5
v_gene: TRBV5-1
abundance: .
CDR3nt: TGCGCCAGCAGCTCCACTATTACAGGGAACCAAGAGACCCAGTACTTC
CDR3aa: CASSSTITGNQETQYF

d_gene: .
j_gene: TRBJ2-3
v_gene: TRBV7-2
abundance: few
CDR3nt: TGTGCCAGCAGCTTTGGTATCACAGATACGCAGTATTTT
CDR3aa: CASSFGITDTQYF

d_gene: .
j_gene: TRBJ1-6
v_gene: TRBV13
abundance: few
CDR3nt: TGTGCCAGCAGCGATATTAATTCACCCCTCCACTTT
CDR3aa: CASSDINSPLHF

d_gene: TRBD1
j_gene: TRBJ1-5
v_gene: TRBV28
abundance: few
CDR3nt: TGTGCCAGCAGTTCGGGACAGGGGGGTTATCAGCCCCAGCATTTT
CDR3aa: CASSSGQGGYQPQHF

d_gene: .
j_gene: TRBJ2-1
v_gene: TRBV11-2
abundance: few
CDR3nt: TGTGCCAGCAGCTATACGACAGTTAATGAGCAGTTCTTC
CDR3aa: CASSYTTVNEQFF

d_gene: .
j_gene: TRBJ2-3
v_gene: TRBV5-4
abundance: .
CDR3nt: TGTGCCAGCAGACCCGATCCGACTACCGCAGATACGCAGTATTTT
CDR3aa: CASRPDPTTADTQYF

d_gene: .
j_gene: TRBJ1-1
v_gene: TRBV18
abundance: .
CDR3nt: TGTGCCAGCTCACGAAATGAAAGAAAAACACGGACGGCGAACACTGAAGCTTTCTTT
CDR3aa: CASSRNERKTRTANTEAFF

d_gene: .
j_gene: TRBJ2-1
v_gene: TRBV5-1
abundance: .
CDR3nt: TGCGCCAGCAGCGGGCTAGCGAAGGACAATGAGCAGTTCTTC
CDR3aa: CASSGLAKDNEQFF

d_gene: .
j_gene: TRBJ2-7
v_gene: TRBV7-2
abundance: many
CDR3nt: TGTGCCAGCAGCTTAGCGTTTGGTGGCTCCTACGAGCAGTACTTC
CDR3aa: CASSLAFGGSYEQYF

d_gene: .
j_gene: TRBJ2-5
v_gene: TRBV9
abundance: .
CDR3nt: TGTGCCAGCAGCCGACAGGATTATCAAGAGACCCAGTACTTC
CDR3aa: CASSRQDYQETQYF

d_gene: .
j_gene: TRBJ1-2
v_gene: TRBV24-1
abundance: few
CDR3nt: TGTGCCACCAGTCTGGGGCTTAGCTACACCTTC
CDR3aa: CATSLGLSYTF

d_gene: TRBD2
j_gene: TRBJ2-3
v_gene: TRBV12-3/TRBV12-4
abundance: few
CDR3nt: TGTGCCAGCAGTGATACTAGCGCGGCAGATACGCAGTATTTT
CDR3aa: CASSDTSAADTQYF

d_gene: TRBD1
j_gene: TRBJ1-2
v_gene: TRBV20-1
abundance: .
CDR3nt: TGCAGTGCTAGATCGACAGGGTCTCGAGGCTACACCTTC
CDR3aa: CSARSTGSRGYTF

d_gene: .
j_gene: TRBJ1-1
v_gene: TRBV12-3/TRBV12-4
abundance: many
CDR3nt: TGTGCCAGCAGACTATCGGGTTACACTGAAGCTTTCTTT
CDR3aa: CASRLSGYTEAFF

d_gene: TRBD1
j_gene: TRBJ2-5
v_gene: TRBV6-1
abundance: .
CDR3nt: TGTGCCAGCAGCCGGGACAGAGCTGAAGAGACCCAGTACTTC
CDR3aa: CASSRDRAEETQYF

d_gene: .
j_gene: TRBJ2-3
v_gene: TRBV3-1
abundance: few
CDR3nt: TGTGCCAGCAGCTTCATTGCAGATACGCAGTATTTT
CDR3aa: CASSFIADTQYF

d_gene: .
j_gene: TRBJ1-1
v_gene: TRBV7-9
abundance: few
CDR3nt: TGTGCCAGCAGCCAGCAGGGATCTGAAGCTTTCTTT
CDR3aa: CASSQQGSEAFF

d_gene: TRBD1
j_gene: TRBJ1-2
v_gene: TRBV9
abundance: .
CDR3nt: TGTGCCAGCAGCGTAGAACAGGGGATTGGTGGCTACACCTTC
CDR3aa: CASSVEQGIGGYTF